This T cell receptor (beta chain) came from a study of CD8+ T cells in alopecia areata. Background on the study: Tofacitinib ran for 6 to 18 months before 6 months off drug.

CDR3 length equals 13 residues. The ends were cut back, 5 bases at V and 4 bases at J, with 14 bases in the middle. Germline assignment: CDR1 SQVTM and CDR2 ANQGSEA. After isolation, RNA underwent reverse transcription to generate cDNA as the sequencing template. The protocol was immunoSEQ multiplex PCR, while the TCRdb copy is restricted to in-frame clones and leaves out a portion. This table has 180,000 or so clones, about three fifths appearing once. General study results and limits: Normal skin's resident alphabeta T cells are also sequenced in scalp samples. Under tofacitinib, numerous expanded lesional clonotypes remained detectable in scalp and blood.

The sample's treatment: oral pan-JAK inhibitor, 5-10 mg twice daily. Obtained from alopecia areata patients were lesional scalp punch biopsies along with peripheral blood. This clone was seen only once. The antigen is undetermined. Specimen: CD4+ T cells sorted from blood, collected at approximately week 56, from a patient treated with tofacitinib. V and J are TRBV29-1 and TRBJ1-1; TRBD1 is a possible D gene (6 bases). This sequence was found in a human donor with alopecia areata. The CDR3 is CSVYRQGSTEAFF. The CDR3, as DNA: TGCAGCGTTTACAGGCAGGGGAGCACTGAAGCTTTCTTT.